This TCR beta chain comes out of a study of T cells in Graves' hyperthyroidism and ophthalmopathy. About the research overall: Blood from the periphery was taken at initial diagnosis, before any treatment.

For ophthalmopathy patients, the Clinical Activity Score was at least 3 and the NOSPECS grade at least 4; duration was under 3 months. The CDR3 covers 15 residues. Germline V gene sequence: CDR1 WSHSY, CDR2 SAAADI. V dropped 7 bases and J dropped 3 bases, with 17 bases sitting between them. TCR beta CDR3 regions were amplified from RNA transcripts. The HTBI primer set was used in a first-round RT-PCR of the TCR CDR3. TCRdb reprocessed the multiplex PCR reads via MiXCR and lists one record per CDR3 protein. The sample has hundreds of thousands of distinct CDR3 sequences; 15% to 20% are singletons. Sequencing used blood. The V call is TRBV10-2, the J call TRBJ2-3; D is undetermined. This TCR came from a woman between 40 and 50 years old with Graves' ophthalmopathy. The CDR3 coding sequence is TGCGCCAGCAAACCGACTCTCTCGAGTACAGATACGCAGTATTTT. Protein sequence: CASKPTLSSTDTQYF.